One sample yielded the 15 T cell receptor beta chains listed below, sequenced in a study of untreated major depressive disorder. TCRdb's copy holds only in-frame clones and misses some; the assay was immunoSEQ multiplex PCR. Found here are 20,000 to 25,000 clones, roughly 90% of them singletons; the top ten hold under 0.6%. Sequencing was performed on CD4+ T cells from PBMCs. These receptors were taken from a woman in her forties in good health.

The CDR3 loop reads CASSQGGGASLYEQYV. In DNA form, the CDR3 reads TGTGCCAGCAGCCAAGGTGGGGGGGCGAGTCTCTACGAGCAGTACGTC. The chain carries TRBV14 and TRBJ2-7; D perhaps matches TRBD2 (7 bases). Germline V gene sequence: CDR1 SGHDN, CDR2 FVKESK. The V gene lost 1 base and the J gene lost 3 bases, with 16 bases spanning the gap. The CDR3 has 16 amino acids.

The CDR3 DNA follows: TGTGCCAGCAGCTTATCGATAAGCTCTGGAAACACCATATATTTT. Amino acids: CASSLSISSGNTIYF. The genes are TRBV11-2 and TRBJ1-3; D remains ambiguous. V dropped 2 bases and J dropped 0 bases, with 8 bases sitting between them. Per germline, CDR1 SGHAT and CDR2 FQNNGV. The CDR3 sequence is 15 residues long. Full variable domain (remainder filled in from reference TRBV11-2 and TRBJ1-3): EAGVAQSPRYKIIEKRQSVAFWCNPISGHATLYWYQQILGQGPKLLIQFQNNGVVDDSQLPKDRFSAERLKGVDSTLKIQPAKLEDSAVYLCASSLSISSGNTIYFGEGSWLTVV.

The V gene is TRBV7-9, the J gene TRBJ2-7, with no clear D. CDR1 and CDR2 (germline): SEHNR, FQNEAQ (reference sequence). The CDR3 covers 13 residues. V lost 5 bases and J lost 4, with 12 bases in between. As DNA, the CDR3 is TGTGCCAGCAGCGATCACAGTAAATACGAGCAGTACGTC. Translation gives CASSDHSKYEQYV.

V and J are TRBV5-6 and TRBJ2-4; TRBD1 matches 7 bases. The CDR3 is 14 residues long. Germline V gene sequence: CDR1 SGHDT, CDR2 YYEEEE. Unmatched junction bases numbered 4, after V lost 6 bases and J lost 1 base. The CDR3 spells CASNPRGAKNIQYF. The CDR3 DNA reads as TGTGCCAGCAATCCCAGGGGGGCCAAAAACATTCAGTACTTC. Filled out from reference TRBV5-6 and TRBJ2-4, the complete variable domain reads DAGVTQSPTHLIKTRGQQVTLRCSPKSGHDTVSWYQQALGQGPQFIFQYYEEEERQRGNFPDRFSGHQFPNYSSELNVNALLLGDSALYLCASNPRGAKNIQYFGAGTRLSVL.

This chain connects TRBV6-1 to TRBJ2-1; no firm D call. This CDR3 comprises 15 residues. CDR1 and CDR2 (germline): MNHNS, SASEGT. Trimming cost V 1 base and J 0 bases, with 7 bases left between them. The CDR3 loop reads CASSEEAYSYNEQFF. The CDR3 region has the DNA TGTGCCAGCAGTGAAGAGGCATACTCCTACAATGAGCAGTTCTTC.

The chain recombines TRBV7-3 with TRBJ1-2; tentatively, D is TRBD1 (5 bases). Germline-derived CDR1 and CDR2 are SGHTA and FQGTGA. Deletions cut 5 bases from V and 6 bases from J, with 13 bases between. The CDR3 covers 13 residues. In DNA, the CDR3 is TGTGCCAGCAGCCCAGGGAATGGACATGGCTACACCTTC. Translation gives CASSPGNGHGYTF.

The chain couples TRBV5-1 to TRBJ1-2, with D maybe TRBD1 (5 bases). Germline V gene sequence: CDR1 SGHRS, CDR2 YFSETQ. This CDR3 spans 15 amino acids. Trimming pared 4 bases from V and 3 bases from J, leaving 16 bases between. The CDR3 nucleotides read TGCGCCAGCAGCCAATCCCCAGGGCAGGACTATGGCTACACCTTC. Amino acid sequence: CASSQSPGQDYGYTF.

The rearrangement uses TRBV7-9 and TRBJ1-5; D is possibly TRBD1 (6 bases). The CDR3 covers 12 residues. The V and J ends lost 5 bases and 14 bases respectively, with 16 bases between them. The V gene's germline CDR1 is SEHNR and CDR2 FQNEAQ (reference sequence). The CDR3 sequence is CASSGGDTKEHF. The CDR3 DNA follows: TGTGCCAGCAGCGGGGGGGACACAAAAGAGCATTTT.

The V gene is TRBV19, the J gene TRBJ2-3, with D maybe TRBD1 (6 bases). Looked up from germline, CDR1 is LNHDA and CDR2 is SQIVND (reference sequence). CDR3 length equals 18 residues. V was cut by 4 bases and J by 5 bases, with 25 bases left in between. This CDR3 is CASSRADSGGGRLDTQYF. The CDR3 DNA reads TGTGCCAGTAGTAGAGCGGACAGCGGAGGAGGACGGCTAGATACGCAGTATTTT.

V gene TRBV5-1 combines with J gene TRBJ2-1; D might be TRBD2 (5 bases). This CDR3 contains 15 residues. Trimming cost V 0 bases and J 4 bases, with 11 bases left between them. Germline assignment: CDR1 SGHRS and CDR2 YFSETQ. The DNA of the CDR3 is TGCGCCAGCAGCTTGGAGGGAGCAGAATACAATGAGCAGTTCTTC. Its translation: CASSLEGAEYNEQFF.

Only a few counts were recorded for this clone. The chain is built from TRBV29-1 and TRBJ1-5; weak D call: TRBD1 (5 bases). The CDR3 consists of 13 residues. The germline V gene encodes CDR1 SQVTM and CDR2 ANQGSEA. V lost 4 bases and J 3 bases, leaving 10 bases between the germline ends. CDR3 bases: TGCAGCGTTGCCACAGGTACCAATCAGCCCCAGCATTTT. Translating gives CSVATGTNQPQHF.

The chain joins TRBV19 to TRBJ1-5; D is unresolved. Germline lookup yields CDR1 LNHDA and CDR2 SQIVND (reference sequence). V lost 3 bases and J 7 bases, leaving 10 bases between the germline ends. CDR3 length equals 13 residues. The CDR3 is CASSILGWQPQHF. As DNA, the CDR3 is TGTGCCAGTAGTATTTTGGGTTGGCAGCCCCAGCATTTT.

This clone has only one observation. The rearrangement joins TRBV7-2 to TRBJ2-7; 13 nucleotides align to TRBD2. The CDR3 is 16 residues long. The trim removed 4 bases at V and 8 bases at J, leaving 11 bases unmatched. CDR1 and CDR2 (germline): SGHTA, FQGNSA. CDR3 amino acids: CASSSKGRLAGGQQYF. The CDR3 DNA reads as TGTGCCAGCAGCTCAAAGGGTAGACTAGCGGGAGGACAGCAGTACTTC.

The chain combines TRBV27 with TRBJ2-1; D unresolved. The V end was cut by 3 bases, the J end by 8 bases, with 11 bases between. Per germline, CDR1 MNHEY and CDR2 SMNVEV (reference sequence). The length of the CDR3 is 13 residues. CDR3 nucleotide sequence: TGTGCCAGCAGTTTTCGGCGTTTGGATGAGCAGTTCTTC. It is translated as CASSFRRLDEQFF.

The chain couples TRBV6-4 to TRBJ1-5, with D perhaps matching TRBD1 (6 bases). The CDR3 is 17 residues long. The germline V gene has CDR1 MRHNA and CDR2 SNTAGT. V was trimmed by 0 bases and J by 6 bases, leaving 18 bases between them. The CDR3 region is CASSDSKFYTGCQPQHF. CDR3 bases: TGTGCCAGCAGTGACTCGAAGTTTTACACAGGGTGTCAGCCCCAGCATTTT.